A selection of T cell receptor beta chains follows, all from one sample in a study of blood T cell repertoires in COVID-19. The protocol was immunoSEQ multiplex PCR, while the TCRdb copy is restricted to in-frame clones and leaves out a portion. The table includes tens of thousands of clones, approximately 90% detected once. The material sequenced was peripheral blood. These receptors came from a man over 45 with acute or convalescent COVID-19. Both conserved end residues are part of each CDR3. A D gene is named only where the DNA matches it firmly. Rows may omit the clone size; those that give it use once, few, many or a size class.

>NA|TRBJ1-1|NA|TRBV10-3
TGTGCCATCAGTGAGTCGAATCCGGGAGGGGCGGGGCACACTGAAGCTTTCTTT
CAISESNPGGAGHTEAFF
>TRBD1|TRBJ2-1|NA|TRBV4-3
TGCGCCAGCAGCCAAGAATACAGGGGCTCTGAGCAGTTCTTC
CASSQEYRGSEQFF
>TRBD2|TRBJ2-2|NA|TRBV5-1
TGCGCCAGCAGCGTGACTAGCGGGAGCGCCGGGGAGCTGTTTTTT
CASSVTSGSAGELFF
>NA|TRBJ2-1|NA|TRBV7-9
TGTGCCAGCAGCCGGACTCAGAACAATGAGCAGTTCTTC
CASSRTQNNEQFF
>TRBD2|TRBJ2-5|NA|TRBV7-9
TGTGCCAGCAGCCCTATGCGGTTGGCGGGAGTAGAGACCCAGTACTTC
CASSPMRLAGVETQYF
>NA|TRBJ1-1|once|TRBV30
TGTGCCTGGAGTGTATTTCCGCGTATGAACACTGAAGCTTTCTTT
CAWSVFPRMNTEAFF
>TRBD2|TRBJ2-3|NA|TRBV9
TGTGCCAGCAGCGATTCTAGCGGAGATACGCAGTATTTT
CASSDSSGDTQYF
>TRBD1|TRBJ1-3|NA|TRBV7-6
TGTGCCAGCAGCTTAGAGCTGGGACAGCTCTCTGGAAACACCATATATTTT
CASSLELGQLSGNTIYF
>NA|TRBJ2-3|NA|TRBV1
TGCACCAGCAGCCAAGACTTCCCGGATACGCAGTATTTT
CTSSQDFPDTQYF
>NA|TRBJ2-2|NA|TRBV27
TGTGCCAGCAGTTTAGCACAGAGGAACACCGGGGAGCTGTTTTTT
CASSLAQRNTGELFF
>NA|TRBJ1-4|NA|TRBV5-1
TGCGCCAGCAGCGCTGACAGTCTTAATGAAAAACTGTTTTTT
CASSADSLNEKLFF
>TRBD2|TRBJ2-3|once|TRBV19
TGTGCCAGTAGTACAGGACTAGCGGGAGGGCCAGATACGCAGTATTTT
CASSTGLAGGPDTQYF
>TRBD1|TRBJ2-7|NA|TRBV6-6
TGTGCCAGCAGCCGCCGGGACAGGGTTCCGTTCGAGCAGTACTTC
CASSRRDRVPFEQYF
>TRBD1|TRBJ1-2|NA|TRBV11-3
TGTGCCAGCAGCGAATCCGGGACAGGGGGCCGACCAAGGTCGGGCTACACCTTC
CASSESGTGGRPRSGYTF
>NA|TRBJ2-1|NA|TRBV18
TGTGCCAGCTCGACGGACAGATACTACAATGAGCAGTTCTTC
CASSTDRYYNEQFF
>NA|TRBJ2-2|NA|TRBV2
TGTGCCAGCAGTGAACTAGTGAGCGGGGAGCTGTTTTTT
CASSELVSGELFF
>NA|TRBJ2-5|NA|TRBV6-5
TGTGCCAGCAGTAATCGGGGTCGGGAGACCCAGTACTTC
CASSNRGRETQYF
>TRBD1|TRBJ2-5|NA|TRBV2
TGTGCCAGCACCTCAGGCGCCACAGGGGGGATGGAGACCCAGTACTTC
CASTSGATGGMETQYF
>TRBD1|TRBJ1-4|NA|TRBV3-1/TRBV3-2
TGTGCCAGCAGCCAACCGGGACAGGGGTTTTTCGATCCTCATGAAAAACTGTTTTTT
CASSQPGQGFFDPHEKLFF
>NA|TRBJ2-1|NA|TRBV5-4
TGTGCCAGCAGCCGCGAATCGGTCCATGAGCAGTTCTTC
CASSRESVHEQFF
>NA|TRBJ2-1|NA|TRBV19
TGTGCCAGTAGTCCGGTGCCGCGTGGTTACAATGAGCAGTTCTTC
CASSPVPRGYNEQFF
>TRBD1|TRBJ2-7|NA|TRBV6-2/TRBV6-3
TGTGCCAGCAGTTTAGGGCCGGACAGGGCATCCTACGAGCAGTACTTC
CASSLGPDRASYEQYF
>TRBD1|TRBJ2-7|NA|TRBV3-1/TRBV3-2
TGTGCCAGCAGACGGGGACAGCGTTACGAGCAGTACTTC
CASRRGQRYEQYF
>TRBD1|TRBJ1-2|NA|TRBV19
TGTGCCAGTAGTACGGACAGGGGCAACGGCTACACCTTC
CASSTDRGNGYTF
>TRBD2|TRBJ2-3|NA|TRBV7-9
TGTGCCAGCAGCCGGAAAGCGGGAGTTGGCTCAGATACGCAGTATTTT
CASSRKAGVGSDTQYF
>NA|TRBJ2-5|few|TRBV5-6
TGTGCCAGCAGCTTGGTCTATTCTGAGACCCAGTACTTC
CASSLVYSETQYF
>NA|TRBJ2-2|NA|TRBV3-1/TRBV3-2
TGTGCCAGCAGCCAAGAAGCTTTCCTGAGCACCGGGGAGCTGTTTTTT
CASSQEAFLSTGELFF
>NA|TRBJ1-2|NA|TRBV6-6
TGTGCCAGCAGTCCGACCGCCTGGCCGACAGGAGCCTATGGCTACACCTTC
CASSPTAWPTGAYGYTF
>TRBD2|TRBJ2-1|NA|TRBV28
TGTGCCAGCAGTTCCGGGACTAGCGGGAGGCTTCCCTACAATGAGCAGTTCTTC
CASSSGTSGRLPYNEQFF
>TRBD2|TRBJ2-1|few|TRBV19
TGTGCCAGTAGTATAGATTCGGGGGGGGCAGGGTGGTCCTACAATGAGCAGTTCTTC
CASSIDSGGAGWSYNEQFF
>NA|TRBJ1-5|NA|TRBV27
TGTGCCAGCAGTACCCGACGGGACAATCAGCCCCAGCATTTT
CASSTRRDNQPQHF
>NA|TRBJ1-1|NA|TRBV28
TGTGCCAGCAGATCGGGTCTTGGGACTGAAGCTTTCTTT
CASRSGLGTEAFF
>TRBD1|TRBJ2-1|NA|TRBV5-6
TGTGCCAGCAGCTATCCGGGACAGCAAACCAATGAGCAGTTCTTC
CASSYPGQQTNEQFF
>TRBD1|TRBJ1-5|NA|TRBV28
TGTGCCACCGTTGACAGGGCAACCTTCAATCAGCCCCAGCATTTT
CATVDRATFNQPQHF
>NA|TRBJ2-1|few|TRBV9
TGTGCCAGCAGCGTAGCCCCTAGCGCCTACAATGAGCAGTTCTTC
CASSVAPSAYNEQFF
>NA|TRBJ1-6|NA|TRBV7-2
TGTGCCAGCAGCCCGAGTTGGGGGGGAGGTTCACCCCTCCACTTT
CASSPSWGGGSPLHF
>TRBD2|TRBJ2-5|NA|TRBV7-9
TGTGCCAGCAGCTTCCTTGCGCTAGCGGGAGTCAGAACCCAGTACTTC
CASSFLALAGVRTQYF
>NA|TRBJ1-5|NA|TRBV24-1
TGTGCCACCAGTGACCAGGGTCGGTATCAGCCCCAGCATTTT
CATSDQGRYQPQHF
>TRBD1|TRBJ1-5|NA|TRBV5-1
TGCGCCAGCAGCCAGGGGGCAGGGAATCAGCCCCAGCATTTT
CASSQGAGNQPQHF
>NA|TRBJ2-6|NA|TRBV5-1
TGCGCCAGCAGCCTCAGACAGGACTCTGGGGCCAACGTCCTGACTTTC
CASSLRQDSGANVLTF
>TRBD2|TRBJ2-1|NA|TRBV19
TGTGCCAGTAGGATAGGGGAGGGCTACAATGAGCAGTTCTTC
CASRIGEGYNEQFF
>TRBD2|TRBJ2-3|NA|TRBV6-6
TGTGCCAGCAATCAACTAGCGGGCCTCACAGATACGCAGTATTTT
CASNQLAGLTDTQYF
>TRBD1|TRBJ1-2|once|TRBV18
TGTGCCAGCTCACCACTAACCGGGACAGAACTCTATGGCTACACCTTC
CASSPLTGTELYGYTF
>TRBD2|TRBJ2-1|NA|TRBV18
TGTGCCAGCTCACCCCCGACTAGCGGGAGGGCTGTTGAGCAGTTCTTC
CASSPPTSGRAVEQFF
>NA|TRBJ1-3|NA|TRBV19
TGTGCCAGTAATATAGGACGGAGCTCTGGAAACACCATATATTTT
CASNIGRSSGNTIYF
>NA|TRBJ2-3|NA|TRBV29-1
TGCAGCGTGGCTAGGGGGACTACTTTGTCAGATACGCAGTATTTT
CSVARGTTLSDTQYF
>NA|TRBJ1-1|once|TRBV7-9
TGTGCCAGCAGCTTAGCAGGGGCGAACACTGAAGCTTTCTTT
CASSLAGANTEAFF